This TCR beta chain originates from a study of PD-1 blockade in classical Hodgkin lymphoma. The data were produced by immunoSEQ multiplex PCR, yet TCRdb's version contains in-frame clones alone and is incomplete. The table includes around 10,000 clones, 76% detected once. Relapse was seen in all patients after autologous stem cell transplantation, and brentuximab vedotin exposure was variable. The source material was peripheral blood mononuclear cells (PBMCs), sampled at baseline. The sequence was obtained from a human donor with classical Hodgkin lymphoma.

CDR3 protein: CASSSSYEQYF. The CDR3 region has the DNA TGTGCCAGCAGCTCCTCCTACGAGCAGTACTTC. The J gene is TRBJ2-5, the V gene TRBV5-6; D is undetermined. The J call may not be correct, given that the DNA end is closer to TRBJ2-7. Per germline, CDR1 SGHDT and CDR2 YYEEEE. This CDR3 has 11 residues.